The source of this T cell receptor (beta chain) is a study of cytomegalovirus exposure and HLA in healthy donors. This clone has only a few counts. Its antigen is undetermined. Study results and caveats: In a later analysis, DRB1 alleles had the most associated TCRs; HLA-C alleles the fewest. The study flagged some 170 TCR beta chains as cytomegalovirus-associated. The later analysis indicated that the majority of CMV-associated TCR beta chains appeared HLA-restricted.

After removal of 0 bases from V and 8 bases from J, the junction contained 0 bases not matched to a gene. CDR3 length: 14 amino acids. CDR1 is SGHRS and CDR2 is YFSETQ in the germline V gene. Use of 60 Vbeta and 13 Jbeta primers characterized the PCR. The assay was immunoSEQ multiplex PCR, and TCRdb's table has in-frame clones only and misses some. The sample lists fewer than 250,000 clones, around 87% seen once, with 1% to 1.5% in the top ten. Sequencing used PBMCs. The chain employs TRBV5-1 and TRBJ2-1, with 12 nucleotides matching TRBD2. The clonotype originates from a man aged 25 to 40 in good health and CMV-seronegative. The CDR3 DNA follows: TGCGCCAGCAGCTTGGCTAGCGGGAGGGATGAGCAGTTCTTC. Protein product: CASSLASGRDEQFF. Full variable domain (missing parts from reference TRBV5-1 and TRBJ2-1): KAGVTQTPRYLIKTRGQQVTLSCSPISGHRSVSWYQQTPGQGLQFLFEYFSETQRNKGNFPGRFSGRQFSNSRSEMNVSTLELGDSALYLCASSLASGRDEQFFGPGTRLTVL.